Given below is one T cell receptor beta chain in context. Its antigen remains unidentified. The entry originates in a study of monozygotic twins with inflammatory bowel disease. Study outcomes and limitations: Healthy co-twins had higher TCRbeta inverse Simpson diversity than their IBD twins.

From the 5' RACE reads, TCRdb lists one entry per CDR3 protein and no DNA. Listed are around 190,000 distinct CDR3 sequences; 1.6% falls within the top ten. This CDR3 contains 16 residues. CDR1 SQVTM and CDR2 ANQGSEA come from the germline V gene. The sample was blood. The sequence came from a human donor with ulcerative colitis or Crohn's disease, or a healthy co-twin of an affected twin (not recorded which). J is TRBJ2-5 and V is TRBV29-1. The CDR3 protein is CSVVRSSSSSKETQYF.